A selection of T cell receptor beta chains follows, all from one sample in a study of blood T cell repertoires in COVID-19. Clones were read by immunoSEQ multiplex PCR, and TCRdb kept only the in-frame ones, dropping some. The sample records 250,000 to 350,000 clones, 86% being singletons. The sample consisted of peripheral blood. These receptors were obtained from a woman in her thirties with active or convalescent COVID-19. The CDR3 runs from the conserved cysteine through the conserved F or W. Fields, in order: CDR3 protein, CDR3 DNA, clone size, J gene, CDR3 length, D gene, V gene. The D gene is left open where the match is weak. Part of the rows lack a size; the others show once, few, many or a class for expanded clones.

CASSESQGLSGYTF TGCGCCAGCAGTGAGTCACAGGGACTAAGCGGCTACACCTTC - TRBJ1-2 14 - TRBV10-2
CASSNRWPTTTDTQYF TGTGCCAGTAGTAATCGGTGGCCCACTACCACAGATACGCAGTATTTT once TRBJ2-3 16 - TRBV19
CASSLRPGQPTYEQYF TGTGCCAGCAGCTTAAGACCGGGACAGCCAACCTACGAGCAGTACTTC - TRBJ2-7 16 TRBD1 TRBV9
CATSRDLVKGNTIYF TGTGCCACCAGCAGAGATCTAGTAAAGGGAAACACCATATATTTT - TRBJ1-3 15 - TRBV15
CASSAGSTTDTQYF TGTGCCAGCTCAGCGGGGAGTACCACAGATACGCAGTATTTT once TRBJ2-3 14 TRBD2 TRBV28
CASSRQHLHTGELFF TGTGCCAGCAGTCGACAGCATTTGCACACCGGGGAGCTGTTTTTT - TRBJ2-2 15 - TRBV2
CASSFKGANTEAFF TGTGCCAGCAGTTTCAAGGGGGCCAATACTGAAGCTTTCTTT few TRBJ1-1 14 TRBD1 TRBV27
CASSRSQTGTVNSPLHF TGCGCCAGCAGCCGTAGTCAGACCGGGACAGTTAATTCACCCCTCCACTTT - TRBJ1-6 17 TRBD1 TRBV5-1
CASSLEQGVDTQYF TGTGCCAGCAGCCTTGAACAAGGGGTAGATACGCAGTATTTT - TRBJ2-3 14 - TRBV7-9
CASSPITVRGSGYTF TGCGCCAGCAGCCCGATTACCGTCAGGGGGAGCGGCTACACCTTC - TRBJ1-2 15 TRBD1 TRBV5-1
CATSRLQGEQPQHF TGTGCCACCAGCAGACTCCAGGGCGAGCAGCCCCAGCATTTT - TRBJ1-5 14 - TRBV15
CASSLRQTQYF TGTGCCAGCAGCCTGAGGCAGACCCAGTACTTC - TRBJ2-5 11 - TRBV28
CASSLVVVGDSRGFEQYF TGTGCCAGCAGCTTAGTAGTTGTGGGGGACAGTAGGGGTTTTGAGCAGTACTTC - TRBJ2-7 18 TRBD1 TRBV7-8
CASKTSGGAGEQFF TGCGCCAGTAAAACTAGCGGGGGGGCTGGTGAGCAGTTCTTC - TRBJ2-1 14 TRBD2 TRBV5-1
CASRTGFSMNTEAFF TGTGCCAGCAGGACAGGCTTCTCTATGAACACTGAAGCTTTCTTT - TRBJ1-1 15 - TRBV6-5
CAWSVSGGYTGELFF TGTGCCTGGAGTGTAAGCGGGGGCTACACCGGGGAGCTGTTTTTT once TRBJ2-2 15 TRBD2 TRBV30
CASSLQGSAGELFF TGTGCCAGCAGCCTACAGGGGTCCGCCGGGGAGCTGTTTTTT few TRBJ2-2 14 TRBD1 TRBV2
CATSDHRDRNEQFF TGTGCCACCTCGGACCACCGGGATCGCAATGAGCAGTTCTTC few TRBJ2-1 14 - TRBV25-1
CASSPTWDSADTQYF TGTGCCAGCTCACCAACTTGGGACAGCGCAGATACGCAGTATTTT few TRBJ2-3 15 TRBD1 TRBV18
CAWSRAGATNEKLFF TGTGCCTGGAGTCGGGCGGGGGCAACTAATGAAAAACTGTTTTTT few TRBJ1-4 15 - TRBV30
CASSLTDTDTQYF TGTGCCAGCAGCTTAACAGACACAGATACGCAGTATTTT - TRBJ2-3 13 - TRBV7-2
CASSGREYSPLHF TGTGCCAGCTCTGGCAGGGAATATTCACCCCTCCACTTT - TRBJ1-6 13 - TRBV7-9
CASSLRLEGGYTF TGCGCCAGCAGCTTGCGTTTGGAGGGAGGCTACACCTTC - TRBJ1-2 13 - TRBV5-1
CASSYSSYEQYF TGTGCCAGCAGCTACAGTTCCTACGAGCAGTACTTC - TRBJ2-7 12 - TRBV3-1/TRBV3-2
CASSPSGSSGNTIYF TGCGCCAGCAGCCCATCGGGGAGCTCTGGAAACACCATATATTTT once TRBJ1-3 15 - TRBV4-3
CATSQDPSTDTQYF TGTGCCACCTCTCAGGATCCTTCCACAGATACGCAGTATTTT - TRBJ2-3 14 - TRBV24-1
CASSVLAGQETQYF TGTGCCAGCAGCGTACTAGCGGGCCAAGAGACCCAGTACTTC few TRBJ2-5 14 TRBD2 TRBV9
CASSVPPQPNTYGYTF TGTGCCAGCAGTGTCCCTCCACAGCCCAACACCTATGGCTACACCTTC - TRBJ1-2 16 - TRBV6-1
CSVGAGTGSEPQHF TGCAGCGTTGGGGCTGGGACTGGCAGCGAGCCCCAGCATTTT many TRBJ1-5 14 - TRBV29-1